This T cell receptor beta chain was profiled in a study of identical twins. Via MiXCR, TCRdb re-called the 5' RACE reads, giving one row per CDR3 protein. The sample yields some 1,600,000 distinct CDR3 sequences, under 35% seen once. V gave up 4 bases and J gave up 4 bases, with 11 bases separating them. CDR1 and CDR2 from the germline V gene are SGHAT and FQNNGV. The CDR3 spans 14 residues. Whole-study findings and limits: Researchers reported weaker excess twin sharing in beta out-of-frame sequences. Possibly, invariant MAIT and iNKT cells partly confounded zero-insertion analyses. Compared with models, monozygotic twins showed more out-of-frame TCR alpha sharing. A lower insertion count was a feature of abundant cord blood beta clonotypes, with no such feature in memory repertoires.

This clonotype has a handful of counts. The antigen is undetermined. Sequences were obtained from cord blood. The genes are TRBV11-2 and TRBJ2-1; maybe TRBD1 (5 bases). This TCR derives from a newborn girl in good health. This chain's CDR3 is CASSSIQGYNEQFF. The CDR3 nucleotides read TGTGCCAGCAGCTCAATTCAGGGATACAATGAGCAGTTCTTC. Drawing the rest from reference TRBV11-2 and TRBJ2-1, the complete variable domain is EAGVAQSPRYKIIEKRQSVAFWCNPISGHATLYWYQQILGQGPKLLIQFQNNGVVDDSQLPKDRFSAERLKGVDSTLKIQPAKLEDSAVYLCASSSIQGYNEQFFGPGTRLTVL.